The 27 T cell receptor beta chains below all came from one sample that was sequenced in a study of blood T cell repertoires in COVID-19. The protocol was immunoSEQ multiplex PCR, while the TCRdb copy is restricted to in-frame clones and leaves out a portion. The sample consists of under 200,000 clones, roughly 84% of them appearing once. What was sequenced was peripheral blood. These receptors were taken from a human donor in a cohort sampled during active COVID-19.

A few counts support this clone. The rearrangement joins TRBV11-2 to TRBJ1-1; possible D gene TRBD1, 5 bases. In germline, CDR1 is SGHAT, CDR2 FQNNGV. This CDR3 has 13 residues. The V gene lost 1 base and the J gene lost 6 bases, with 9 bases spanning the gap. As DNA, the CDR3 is TGTGCCAGCAGCTTAGGCGCGGGGCCTGAAGCTTTCTTT. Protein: CASSLGAGPEAFF.

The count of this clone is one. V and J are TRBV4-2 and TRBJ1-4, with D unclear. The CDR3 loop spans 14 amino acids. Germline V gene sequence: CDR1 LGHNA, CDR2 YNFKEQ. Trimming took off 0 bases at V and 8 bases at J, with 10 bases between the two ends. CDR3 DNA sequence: TGTGCCAGCAGCCAAGAACGTACGCTAGAAAAACTGTTTTTT. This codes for CASSQERTLEKLFF.

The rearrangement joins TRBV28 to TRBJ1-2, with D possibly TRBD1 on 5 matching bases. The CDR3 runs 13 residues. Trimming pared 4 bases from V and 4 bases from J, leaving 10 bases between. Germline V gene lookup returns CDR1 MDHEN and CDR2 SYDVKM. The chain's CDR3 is CASSSETAYGYTF. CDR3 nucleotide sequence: TGTGCCAGCAGTTCCGAGACAGCCTATGGCTACACCTTC.

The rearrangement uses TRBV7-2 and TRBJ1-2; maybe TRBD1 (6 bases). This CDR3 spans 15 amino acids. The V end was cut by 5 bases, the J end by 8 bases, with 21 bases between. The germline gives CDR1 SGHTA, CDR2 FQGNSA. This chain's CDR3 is CASSLTRGASKGYTF. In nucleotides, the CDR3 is TGTGCCAGCAGCCTAACTCGGGGGGCGAGTAAGGGCTACACCTTC.

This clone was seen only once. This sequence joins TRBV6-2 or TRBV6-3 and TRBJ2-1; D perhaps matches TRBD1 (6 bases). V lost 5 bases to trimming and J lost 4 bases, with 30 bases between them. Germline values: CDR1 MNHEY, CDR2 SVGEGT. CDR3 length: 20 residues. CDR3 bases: TGTGCCAGCAGTACCAACAGGGCGCCGTACCGTGTCCGCGAGTACAATGAGCAGTTCTTC. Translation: CASSTNRAPYRVREYNEQFF.

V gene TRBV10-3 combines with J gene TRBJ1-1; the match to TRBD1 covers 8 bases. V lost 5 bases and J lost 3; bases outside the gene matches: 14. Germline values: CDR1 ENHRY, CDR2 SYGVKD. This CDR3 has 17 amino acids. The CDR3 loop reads CAISQPGGLNRDTEAFF. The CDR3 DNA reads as TGTGCCATCAGTCAACCAGGGGGCTTGAATCGGGACACTGAAGCTTTCTTT.

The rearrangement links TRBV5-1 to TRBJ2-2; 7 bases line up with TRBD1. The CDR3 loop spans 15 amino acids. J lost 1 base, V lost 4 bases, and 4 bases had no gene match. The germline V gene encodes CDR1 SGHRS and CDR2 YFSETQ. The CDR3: CASSGWTGNTGELFF. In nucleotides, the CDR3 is TGCGCCAGCAGCGGGTGGACAGGGAACACCGGGGAGCTGTTTTTT.

The chain's CDR3 is CASSALAGGVRNEQFF. In DNA, the CDR3 is TGTGCCAGTAGTGCACTAGCGGGAGGAGTCAGGAATGAGCAGTTCTTC. The chain links TRBV19 to TRBJ2-1; 12 bases fit TRBD2. Trimming cost V 5 bases and J 7 bases; bases outside gene matches: 9. Germline V gene sequence: CDR1 LNHDA, CDR2 SQIVND (reference sequence). The length of the CDR3 is 16 residues.

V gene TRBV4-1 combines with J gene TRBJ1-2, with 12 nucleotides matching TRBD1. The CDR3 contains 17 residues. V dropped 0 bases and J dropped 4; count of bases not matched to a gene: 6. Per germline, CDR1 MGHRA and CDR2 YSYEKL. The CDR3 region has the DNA TGCGCCAGCAGCCAAGAATTCGGGACAGGGGGCCCCTATGGCTACACCTTC. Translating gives CASSQEFGTGGPYGYTF.

CDR3 protein: CASSIARGRGNTEAFF. CDR3 nucleotides: TGTGCCAGTAGTATAGCGCGGGGGCGGGGGAACACTGAAGCTTTCTTT. The chain couples TRBV19 to TRBJ1-1, with D possibly matching TRBD1 (6 bases). Trimming removed 1 base from V and 1 base from J, with 13 bases in between. Germline values: CDR1 LNHDA, CDR2 SQIVND (reference sequence). The CDR3 extends over 16 amino acids.

CDR3 residues: CASSQVRGAGELFF. CDR3 in DNA: TGTGCCAGCAGCCAAGTCAGGGGGGCCGGGGAGCTGTTTTTT. The gene calls are TRBV3-1 (or the pseudogene TRBV3-2) and TRBJ2-2; tentatively, D is TRBD1 (7 bases). CDR1 LGHDT and CDR2 YNNKEL come from the germline V gene (reference sequence). The germline V and J ends were trimmed by 1 base and 6 bases, with 9 bases remaining between them. The CDR3 extends over 14 amino acids.

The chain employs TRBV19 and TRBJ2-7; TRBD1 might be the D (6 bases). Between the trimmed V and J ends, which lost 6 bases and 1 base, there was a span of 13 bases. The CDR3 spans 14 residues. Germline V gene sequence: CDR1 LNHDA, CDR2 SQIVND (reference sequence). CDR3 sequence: CASRRQAGSYEQYF. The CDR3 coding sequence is TGTGCCAGTAGGAGACAGGCCGGATCCTACGAGCAGTACTTC.

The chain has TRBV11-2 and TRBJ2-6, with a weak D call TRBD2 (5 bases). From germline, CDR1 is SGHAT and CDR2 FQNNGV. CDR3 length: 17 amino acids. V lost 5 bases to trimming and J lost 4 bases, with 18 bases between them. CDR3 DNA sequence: TGTGCCAGCAGCCCCCGGACGTTACTAGGGGGGGCCAACGTCCTGACTTTC. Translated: CASSPRTLLGGANVLTF.

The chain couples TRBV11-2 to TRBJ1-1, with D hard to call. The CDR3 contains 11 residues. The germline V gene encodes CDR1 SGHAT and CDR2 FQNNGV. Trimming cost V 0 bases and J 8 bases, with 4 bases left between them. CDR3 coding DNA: TGTGCCAGCAGCTTAGATCAGGAAGCTTTCTTT. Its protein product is CASSLDQEAFF.

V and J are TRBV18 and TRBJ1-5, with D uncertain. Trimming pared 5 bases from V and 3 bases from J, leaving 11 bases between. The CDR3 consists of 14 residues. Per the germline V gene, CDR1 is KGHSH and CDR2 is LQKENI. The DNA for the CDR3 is TGTGCCAGCTCATCCCGGGAGCCCAATCAGCCCCAGCATTTT. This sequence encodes CASSSREPNQPQHF.

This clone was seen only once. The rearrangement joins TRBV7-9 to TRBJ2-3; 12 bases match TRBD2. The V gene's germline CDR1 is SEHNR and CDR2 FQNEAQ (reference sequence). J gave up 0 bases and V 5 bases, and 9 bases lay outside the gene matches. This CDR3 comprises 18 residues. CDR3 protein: CASSPRLAGDPSTDTQYF. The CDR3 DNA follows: TGTGCCAGCAGCCCCCGACTAGCGGGAGACCCTAGCACAGATACGCAGTATTTT.

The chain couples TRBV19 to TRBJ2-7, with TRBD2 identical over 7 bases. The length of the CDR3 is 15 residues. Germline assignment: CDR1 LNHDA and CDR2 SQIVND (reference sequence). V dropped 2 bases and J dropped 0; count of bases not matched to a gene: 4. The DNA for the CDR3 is TGTGCCAGTAGTATAAGAGCGGGGAGCTCCTACGAGCAGTACTTC. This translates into CASSIRAGSSYEQYF.

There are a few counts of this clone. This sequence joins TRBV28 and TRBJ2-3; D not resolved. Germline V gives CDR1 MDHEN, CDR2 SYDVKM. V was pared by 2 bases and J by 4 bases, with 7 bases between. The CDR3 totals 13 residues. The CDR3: CASSLQAADTQYF. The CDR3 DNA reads TGTGCCAGCAGTTTACAGGCCGCAGATACGCAGTATTTT.

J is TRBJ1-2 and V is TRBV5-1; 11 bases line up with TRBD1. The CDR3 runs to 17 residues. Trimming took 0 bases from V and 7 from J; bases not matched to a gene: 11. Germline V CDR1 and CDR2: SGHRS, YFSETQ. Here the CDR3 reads CASSLEEADRGLGGYTF. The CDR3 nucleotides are TGCGCCAGCAGCTTGGAGGAGGCGGACAGGGGGCTAGGTGGCTACACCTTC.

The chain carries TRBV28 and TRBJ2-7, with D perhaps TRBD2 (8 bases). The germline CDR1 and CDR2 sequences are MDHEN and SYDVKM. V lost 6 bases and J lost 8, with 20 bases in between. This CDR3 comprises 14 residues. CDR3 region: CASRGTARGGKQYF. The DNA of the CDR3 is TGTGCCAGCAGGGGGACAGCCCGGGGGGGGAAGCAGTACTTC.

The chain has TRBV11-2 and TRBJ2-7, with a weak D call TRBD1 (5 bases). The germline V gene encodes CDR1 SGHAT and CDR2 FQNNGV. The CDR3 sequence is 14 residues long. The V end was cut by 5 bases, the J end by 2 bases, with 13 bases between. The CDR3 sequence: CASSPNRRPYEQYF. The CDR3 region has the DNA TGTGCCAGCAGCCCAAACAGGCGTCCCTACGAGCAGTACTTC.

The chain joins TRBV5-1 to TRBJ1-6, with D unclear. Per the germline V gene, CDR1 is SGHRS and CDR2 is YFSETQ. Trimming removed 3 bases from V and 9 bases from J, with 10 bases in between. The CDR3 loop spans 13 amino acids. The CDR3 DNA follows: TGCGCCAGCAGCTACGGTAGTGTTTCACCCCTCCACTTT. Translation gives CASSYGSVSPLHF.

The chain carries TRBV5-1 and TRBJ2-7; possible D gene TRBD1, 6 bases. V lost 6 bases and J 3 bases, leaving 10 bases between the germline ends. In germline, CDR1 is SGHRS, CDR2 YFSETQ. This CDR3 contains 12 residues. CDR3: CASKLGGYEQYF. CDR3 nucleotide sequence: TGCGCCAGCAAATTAGGGGGCTACGAGCAGTACTTC.

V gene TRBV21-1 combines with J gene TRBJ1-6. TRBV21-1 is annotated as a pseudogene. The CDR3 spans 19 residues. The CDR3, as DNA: TGTGCCAGCAGCAAAGTCAACGGTCTGGGGAGCTCCTATAATTCACCCCTCCACTTT. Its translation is CASSKVNGLGSSYNSPLHF.

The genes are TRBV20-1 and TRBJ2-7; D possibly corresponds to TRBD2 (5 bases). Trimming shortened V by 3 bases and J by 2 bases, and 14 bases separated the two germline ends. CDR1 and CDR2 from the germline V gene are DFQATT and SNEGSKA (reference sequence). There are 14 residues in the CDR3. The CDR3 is CSASSLAHTYEQYF. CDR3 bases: TGCAGTGCTAGTTCCCTAGCCCACACCTACGAGCAGTACTTC.

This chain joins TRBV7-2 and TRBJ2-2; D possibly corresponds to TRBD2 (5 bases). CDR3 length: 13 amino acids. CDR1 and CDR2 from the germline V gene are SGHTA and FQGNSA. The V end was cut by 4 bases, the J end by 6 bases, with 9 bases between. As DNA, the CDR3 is TGTGCCAGCAGCTCTAGCTTTGCCGGGGAGCTGTTTTTT. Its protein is CASSSSFAGELFF. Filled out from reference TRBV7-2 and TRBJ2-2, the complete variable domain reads GAGVSQSPSNKVTEKGKDVELRCDPISGHTALYWYRQSLGQGLEFLIYFQGNSAPDKSGLPSDRFSAERTGGSVSTLTIQRTQQEDSAVYLCASSSSFAGELFFGEGSRLTVL.

The CDR3 bases are TGCGCCAGCAGCCAATTCAGTGGGACGGGGGGGAACCGAATGAACACTGAAGCTTTCTTT. This codes for CASSQFSGTGGNRMNTEAFF. The chain carries TRBV4-1 and TRBJ1-1, with D possibly matching TRBD1 (5 bases). There are 20 residues in the CDR3. Germline CDR1 and CDR2: MGHRA and YSYEKL. V was trimmed by 2 bases and J by 0 bases, leaving 25 bases between them.